The 29 T cell receptor beta chains given below trace back to one sample, sequenced in a study of shared clonotypes between healthy human individuals. The data were produced by immunoSEQ multiplex PCR, yet TCRdb's version contains in-frame clones alone and is incomplete. The data hold some 2,000,000 clones, with about 94% observed a single time. The specimen sequenced was naive CD4+ T cells sorted from blood. Subset in this sample: CD45RA+ positively selected. All receptors come from a man younger than 35 in good health.

The rearrangement joins TRBV30 to TRBJ2-1, with TRBD2 matching over 7 bases. Trimming cost V 2 bases and J 8 bases; bases outside gene matches: 6. The CDR3 loop spans 13 amino acids. Germline-derived CDR1 and CDR2 are GTSNPN and SVGIG (reference sequence). The CDR3 sequence: CAWSLAGRYEQFF. CDR3 DNA: TGTGCCTGGAGTCTTGCCGGGAGGTATGAGCAGTTCTTC.

V gene TRBV30 combines with J gene TRBJ2-1; 13 nucleotides line up with TRBD2. Germline CDR1 GTSNPN, CDR2 SVGIG (reference sequence). This CDR3 comprises 17 residues. The J segment lost 7 bases and the V segment lost 4 bases, leaving 13 bases of the junction unmatched. CDR3 DNA sequence: TGTGCCTGGACGAGAGTCTGGACTAGCGGGAGCTGGAATGAGCAGTTCTTC. Its protein product is CAWTRVWTSGSWNEQFF.

The chain recombines TRBV28 with TRBJ1-1; no clear D. The CDR3 spans 14 residues. Germline V gene data show CDR1 as MDHEN and CDR2 as SYDVKM. V lost 6 bases and J lost 0, with 11 bases in between. CDR3 in amino acids: CASRLGIMNTEAFF. The CDR3 DNA sequence: TGTGCCAGCAGGCTCGGGATCATGAACACTGAAGCTTTCTTT.

This chain uses TRBV15 with TRBJ2-1, with 12 bases fitting TRBD2. V trimming: 3 bases; J trimming: 16 bases; junction bases outside the gene matches: 19. Per the germline V gene, CDR1 is LNHNV and CDR2 is YYDKDF (reference sequence). This CDR3 is built from 17 residues. The CDR3 DNA follows: TGTGCCACCAGCAGGGGGAAGGGGGACTCTAGCGGGAGGGTAATTTTCTTC. It translates to CATSRGKGDSSGRVIFF. The full variable domain, with the rest looked up from reference TRBV15 and TRBJ2-1, is DAMVIQNPRYQVTQFGKPVTLSCSQTLNHNVMYWYQQKSSQAPKLLFHYYDKDFNNEADTPDNFQSRRPNTSFCFLDIRSPGLGDTAMYLCATSRGKGDSSGRVIFFGPGTRLTVL.

This clone was seen once. The rearrangement uses TRBV30 and TRBJ1-6, with 8 bases identical to TRBD1. The CDR3 length is 16 residues. CDR1 is GTSNPN and CDR2 is SVGIG in the germline V gene (reference sequence). Trimming at V came to 0 bases and at J to 7 bases, leaving 8 bases not matched to a gene. As DNA, the CDR3 is TGTGCCTGGAGTGTACGGGCAGGGGGCTGGAATTCACCCCTCCACTTT. Translating gives CAWSVRAGGWNSPLHF.

The chain has TRBV19 and TRBJ1-6, with 7 bases fitting TRBD1. Trimming cost V 5 bases and J 6 bases; bases outside gene matches: 7. Germline CDR1 and CDR2: LNHDA and SQIVND (reference sequence). The CDR3 length is 15 residues. DNA of the CDR3: TGTGCCAGTAGTCAAGGGACAGAAGTTAATTCACCCCTCCACTTT. This encodes CASSQGTEVNSPLHF.

This chain joins TRBV6-1 and TRBJ2-7; 9 positions match TRBD2. This CDR3 comprises 12 residues. Germline CDR1 is MNHNS and CDR2 is SASEGT. J lost 5 bases, V lost 10 bases, and 6 bases had no gene match. The CDR3 DNA follows: TGTGCCATCCTTAGCGGGGGAAACGAGCAGTACTTC. Its protein is CAILSGGNEQYF.

V and J are TRBV10-3 and TRBJ1-6, with 9 bases lining up with TRBD1. The V gene end was trimmed by 10 bases and the J gene end by 8 bases; junction bases not matched to a gene: 6. The CDR3 covers 13 residues. Looked up from germline, CDR1 is ENHRY and CDR2 is SYGVKD. The CDR3 DNA is TGTGCCACCTCGGGACAGGGTTATTCACCCCTCCACTTT. It is translated as CATSGQGYSPLHF.

The V gene is TRBV29-1, the J gene TRBJ1-2; a possible D gene is TRBD1 (5 bases). From germline, CDR1 is SQVTM and CDR2 ANQGSEA. Trimming removed 6 bases at V and 6 bases at J, with 8 bases between. The CDR3 consists of 10 residues. Here the CDR3 DNA reads TGCAGCGTAATCAGGGATGGCTACACCTTC. This sequence encodes CSVIRDGYTF.

This clone was detected only once. This rearrangement joins TRBV25-1 to TRBJ1-3; D gene ambiguous. Germline values: CDR1 MGHDK, CDR2 SYGVNS. V was trimmed by 4 bases and J by 4 bases, leaving 8 bases between them. This CDR3 spans 13 amino acids. The CDR3 region is CASSVYAGNTIYF. Written as DNA, the CDR3 is TGTGCCAGCAGTGTTTATGCCGGAAACACCATATATTTT.

In DNA, the CDR3 is TGTGCCAGCTCACCAATTTTCAGTCCTGGGGCCAACGTCCTGACTTTC. Its translation: CASSPIFSPGANVLTF. The chain carries TRBV18 and TRBJ2-6, with unresolved D. Trimming removed 2 bases from V and 2 bases from J, with 10 bases in between. Germline V CDR1 and CDR2: KGHSH, LQKENI. The CDR3 sequence is 16 residues long.

Turning to this clone: Different DNA sequences within this sample yield the same CDR3. The rearrangement links TRBV7-2 to TRBJ1-2, with a possible D match to TRBD1 (6 bases). The CDR3 runs to 13 residues. Germline assignment: CDR1 SGHTA and CDR2 FQGNSA. V lost 5 bases to trimming and J lost 2 bases, with 9 bases between them. The CDR3 region has the DNA TGTGCCAGCAGCCGAGGGGGGAACTATGGCTACACCTTC. Its translation is CASSRGGNYGYTF. Supplemented by reference TRBV7-2 and TRBJ1-2, the full variable domain reads GAGVSQSPSNKVTEKGKDVELRCDPISGHTALYWYRQSLGQGLEFLIYFQGNSAPDKSGLPSDRFSAERTGGSVSTLTIQRTQQEDSAVYLCASSRGGNYGYTFGSGTRLTVV.

This chain joins TRBV9 and TRBJ2-3; D possibly uses TRBD1 or TRBD2 (5 bases each). The CDR3 is 15 amino acids. The V and J ends lost 0 bases and 0 bases respectively, with 8 bases between them. Germline assignment: CDR1 SGDLS and CDR2 YYNGEE. The CDR3: CASSVGGWSTDTQYF. As DNA, the CDR3 is TGTGCCAGCAGCGTAGGGGGGTGGAGCACAGATACGCAGTATTTT.

The rearrangement uses TRBV19 and TRBJ2-3; no definite D call. V shed 3 bases and J shed 3 bases, with 7 bases lying between them. Germline CDR1 LNHDA, CDR2 SQIVND (reference sequence). The CDR3 contains 13 residues. CDR3 in amino acids: CASSIYLTDTQYF. In nucleotides, the CDR3 is TGTGCCAGTAGTATCTATCTGACAGATACGCAGTATTTT.

The table lists this clone with a few counts. The rearrangement joins TRBV7-2 to TRBJ1-2; weak D call: TRBD1 (6 bases). From germline, CDR1 is SGHTA and CDR2 FQGNSA. The CDR3 totals 15 residues. V lost 2 bases and J 0 bases, leaving 10 bases between the germline ends. CDR3 bases: TGTGCCAGCAGCTTAACAGGGAACACTAACTATGGCTACACCTTC. Amino acids: CASSLTGNTNYGYTF.

The chain links TRBV6-1 to TRBJ2-4; D possibly corresponds to TRBD1 (6 bases). Germline V CDR1 and CDR2: MNHNS, SASEGT. Between the trimmed V and J ends, which lost 1 base and 7 bases, there was a span of 17 bases. The CDR3 loop spans 16 amino acids. This CDR3 is CASSEDRDMIFNIQYF. The CDR3 bases are TGTGCCAGCAGTGAAGACCGGGACATGATATTTAACATTCAGTACTTC.

The V call is TRBV5-1, the J call TRBJ2-2, with TRBD2 matching 10 bases. Germline V gives CDR1 SGHRS, CDR2 YFSETQ. The CDR3 runs to 15 residues. V gave up 1 base and J gave up 7 bases; unmatched junction bases: 4. CDR3 residues: CASSLTSGIGGELFF. CDR3 nucleotide sequence: TGCGCCAGCAGCTTGACTAGCGGGATCGGCGGGGAGCTGTTTTTT.

V gene TRBV7-3 combines with J gene TRBJ1-3, with D tentatively TRBD1 (5 bases). The ends were cut back, 0 bases at V and 3 bases at J, with 6 bases in the middle. CDR1 SGHTA and CDR2 FQGTGA come from the germline V gene. The CDR3 is 14 residues long. The DNA of the CDR3 is TGTGCCAGCAGCTTAACGGGACGTGGAAACACCATATATTTT. The encoded protein is CASSLTGRGNTIYF.

The gene calls are TRBV4-3 and TRBJ2-1; possible D gene TRBD2, 6 bases. V lost 1 base and J lost 8, with 15 bases in between. Germline V lookup: CDR1 LGHNA, CDR2 YSLEER. The CDR3 runs to 15 residues. This chain's CDR3 is CASSQVFSGYDEQFF. The CDR3 DNA follows: TGCGCCAGCAGCCAAGTGTTTAGCGGTTACGATGAGCAGTTCTTC.

V and J are TRBV10-3 and TRBJ1-6, with D unclear. Trimming removed 2 bases from V and 10 bases from J, with 9 bases in between. This CDR3 has 13 residues. Germline V gene sequence: CDR1 ENHRY, CDR2 SYGVKD. The CDR3 coding sequence is TGTGCCATCAGTGAGGGCAGGAAATCACCCCTCCACTTT. Translation: CAISEGRKSPLHF.

V usage is TRBV2 and J usage is TRBJ2-5; D is possibly TRBD1 (5 bases). Germline V gene lookup returns CDR1 SNHLY and CDR2 FYNNEI. This CDR3 comprises 16 residues. With 0 bases removed from V and 9 bases from J, the gap between germline ends came to 20 bases. CDR3 in DNA: TGTGCCAGCAGTGAAGCGCAGAATAGACAGCAAGGGGCCCAGTACTTC. Amino acids: CASSEAQNRQQGAQYF.

This clone has a single count. The chain employs TRBV6-4 and TRBJ2-7; unclear D gene. V was clipped by 6 bases and J by 0 bases, with 15 bases between them. Germline CDR1 and CDR2: MRHNA and SNTAGT. The CDR3 runs to 15 residues. CDR3 sequence: CASRPTFRYSYEQYF. The CDR3 bases are TGTGCCAGCAGACCCACCTTTCGGTACTCCTACGAGCAGTACTTC.

This chain connects TRBV27 to TRBJ2-5; 7 bases agree with TRBD1. This CDR3 has 17 amino acids. Per germline, CDR1 MNHEY and CDR2 SMNVEV (reference sequence). V gave up 6 bases and J gave up 0 bases; unmatched junction bases: 13. In DNA form, the CDR3 reads TGTGCCAGCAGCCCTGGGACAGCCAGCTTTCACCAAGAGACCCAGTACTTC. Translating gives CASSPGTASFHQETQYF.

This sequence joins TRBV12-5 and TRBJ2-5; TRBD1 might be the D (6 bases). The J call may be in error: the DNA end matches TRBJ2-7 better. Germline values: CDR1 LGHNT, CDR2 FRNRAP. CDR3 length equals 18 residues. Written as DNA, the CDR3 is TGTGCTAGTGGTATTGCATTTTCCGGGACACCTGACCCCTACGAGCAGTACTTC. It specifies CASGIAFSGTPDPYEQYF.

This clone was counted a few times. CDR3 in DNA: TGTGCCAGCAGTGATGGGGACTACTCCATCATATACAATGAGCAGTTCTTC. Translation: CASSDGDYSIIYNEQFF. V and J are TRBV2 and TRBJ2-1; 7 nucleotides agree with TRBD2. V shed 3 bases, J shed 4 bases, and the junction held 12 bases outside the gene matches. The CDR3 sequence is 17 residues long. In germline, CDR1 is SNHLY, CDR2 FYNNEI.

The chain joins TRBV19 to TRBJ1-3, with a weak D call TRBD1 (5 bases). Trimming took off 4 bases at V and 9 bases at J, with 19 bases between the two ends. This CDR3 has 15 amino acids. The germline V gene has CDR1 LNHDA and CDR2 SQIVND (reference sequence). The CDR3 DNA reads as TGTGCCAGTAGTAATGGCGGGACCCTCGACCTCACCATATATTTT. Amino acids: CASSNGGTLDLTIYF.

The V and J genes are TRBV29-1 and TRBJ2-3; 10 bases fit TRBD2. Germline V gene sequence: CDR1 SQVTM, CDR2 ANQGSEA. Trimming at V came to 3 bases and at J to 5 bases, leaving 8 bases not matched to a gene. The length of the CDR3 is 15 residues. CDR3 coding DNA: TGCAGCGTTGACTGGCTAGCGGGGGCCCGAGATACGCAGTATTTT. Translated, it gives CSVDWLAGARDTQYF.

This sequence joins TRBV7-2 and TRBJ2-7; 7 positions agree with TRBD1. The germline V gene has CDR1 SGHTA and CDR2 FQGNSA. This CDR3 is 14 amino acids long. Trimming removed 1 base from V and 5 bases from J; junction bases left unmatched: 5. The CDR3 region is CASSLETGNHEQYF. CDR3 nucleotides: TGTGCCAGCAGCTTAGAGACAGGGAACCACGAGCAGTACTTC.

This clone was recorded only once. Other DNA sequences in the same sample also yield this CDR3. The chain uses TRBV10-3 and TRBJ2-7, with no clear D. CDR1 and CDR2 from the germline V gene are ENHRY and SYGVKD. Trimming left V 3 bases short and J 4 bases short, with 7 bases between. There are 12 residues in the CDR3. CDR3 in amino acids: CAISDPPYEQYF. The CDR3 nucleotides read TGTGCCATCAGTGACCCCCCTTACGAGCAGTACTTC.